Following are 27 T cell receptor beta chains from one sample sequenced in a study of siplizumab effects on memory and regulatory T cells. TCRdb's copy holds only in-frame clones and misses some; the assay was immunoSEQ multiplex PCR. The table lists approximately 100,000 clones, about nine tenths of them singletons. The sequenced sample consisted of non-Treg CD4+ T cells sorted from blood. All receptors come from a human donor in good health.

The chain links TRBV23-1 to TRBJ2-1, with D unresolved. TRBV23-1 qualifies as an ORF whose function is uncertain. Trimming removed 4 bases at V and 2 bases at J, with 12 bases between. CDR3 length equals 15 residues. DNA of the CDR3: TGCGCCAGCAGTCTAAGGGTTTTTCCCTACAATGAGCAGTTCTTC. Translated: CASSLRVFPYNEQFF.

The J gene is TRBJ2-7, the V gene TRBV6-5; 14 bases fit TRBD2. The V segment lost 4 bases and the J segment 11 bases; nucleotides outside the gene matches: 13. Germline assignment: CDR1 MNHEY and CDR2 SVGAGI. The CDR3 runs to 16 residues. The CDR3 region has the DNA TGTGCCAGCAGTTCCCCGGGACTAGCGGGAGTCTTCGCCGAGTACTTC. Translating gives CASSSPGLAGVFAEYF.

The chain couples TRBV28 to TRBJ2-5; 7 nucleotides line up with TRBD2. Germline values: CDR1 MDHEN, CDR2 SYDVKM. CDR3 size: 15 residues. The V gene end was trimmed by 7 bases and the J gene end by 5 bases; junction bases not matched to a gene: 13. The CDR3 region has the DNA TGTGCCAGCATAGGTCCTAGCGGTACGGGGGAGACCCAGTACTTC. It is translated as CASIGPSGTGETQYF.

The chain has TRBV5-1 and TRBJ1-1; D is uncertain. Trimming left V 0 bases short and J 1 base short, with 10 bases between. CDR1 and CDR2 (germline): SGHRS, YFSETQ. This CDR3 contains 15 residues. The CDR3 DNA follows: TGCGCCAGCAGCTTGGCTGGCCGATCGAACACTGAAGCTTTCTTT. Protein product: CASSLAGRSNTEAFF.

The rearrangement links TRBV7-2 to TRBJ2-3, with D perhaps TRBD1 (6 bases). V was cut by 5 bases and J by 0 bases, with 12 bases left in between. In germline, CDR1 is SGHTA, CDR2 FQGNSA. This CDR3 has 15 amino acids. The CDR3 region is CASSRDTHSTDTQYF. The DNA of the CDR3 is TGTGCCAGCAGCCGGGACACCCATAGCACAGATACGCAGTATTTT.

V and J are TRBV5-8 and TRBJ2-2; possibly TRBD1 for D (5 bases). This CDR3 region has 14 residues. Trimming took off 3 bases at V and 3 bases at J, with 9 bases between the two ends. The germline CDR1 and CDR2 sequences are SGHTS and YDEGEE. The CDR3 nucleotides are TGTGCCAGCAGCTGGAAGGGGTACACCGGGGAGCTGTTTTTT. It encodes CASSWKGYTGELFF.

This clone was seen more than once but under ten times. The genes are TRBV7-3 and TRBJ1-2; TRBD1 aligns across 8 bases. From germline, CDR1 is SGHTA and CDR2 FQGTGA. The trim removed 1 base at V and 7 bases at J, leaving 5 bases unmatched. The CDR3 has 14 residues. The CDR3 DNA is TGTGCCAGCAGCTTAAGTGGACAGGGCGCTGGCTACACCTTC. This gives the protein CASSLSGQGAGYTF.

The V and J genes are TRBV27 and TRBJ2-7, with TRBD1 matching over 9 bases. The germline V gene has CDR1 MNHEY and CDR2 SMNVEV (reference sequence). The length of the CDR3 is 14 residues. After removal of 5 bases from V and 2 bases from J, the junction contained 4 bases not matched to a gene. This CDR3 reads CASSQQGATYEQYF. As DNA, the CDR3 is TGTGCCAGCAGTCAACAGGGGGCCACCTACGAGCAGTACTTC.

The chain employs TRBV30 and TRBJ1-5; TRBD1 is a possible D gene (5 bases). The CDR3 extends over 15 amino acids. Trimming cost V 0 bases and J 5 bases, with 14 bases left between them. Germline V lookup: CDR1 GTSNPN, CDR2 SVGIG (reference sequence). The CDR3 here is CAWSVTGAVDQPQHF. CDR3 DNA sequence: TGTGCCTGGAGTGTTACCGGGGCGGTGGATCAGCCCCAGCATTTT.

The chain uses TRBV11-2 and TRBJ2-1; no firm D call. The CDR3 runs to 12 residues. Trimming cost V 7 bases and J 7 bases, with 11 bases left between them. The V gene's germline CDR1 is SGHAT and CDR2 FQNNGV. In DNA form, the CDR3 reads TGTGCCAGCACCATAACGACGAATGAGCAGTTCTTC. Its translation is CASTITTNEQFF.

The rearrangement links TRBV29-1 to TRBJ2-3; 9 bases line up with TRBD1. The CDR3 spans 12 residues. V shed 6 bases and J 8 bases; nucleotides not matched to a gene: 6. Germline V gene sequence: CDR1 SQVTM, CDR2 ANQGSEA. The CDR3 coding sequence is TGCAGCGTGGGACAGGGAGGGTTTACGCAGTATTTT. Protein: CSVGQGGFTQYF.

The chain recombines TRBV4-3 with TRBJ2-1, with D possibly matching TRBD1 (5 bases). This CDR3 is built from 11 residues. Trimming cost V 2 bases and J 9 bases, with 5 bases left between them. Germline assignment: CDR1 LGHNA and CDR2 YSLEER. The CDR3 DNA reads as TGCGCCAGCAGCCAAAGGGGTGAGCAGTTCTTC. Translated: CASSQRGEQFF.

The J gene is TRBJ2-3, the V gene TRBV13; the match to TRBD2 covers 8 bases. The germline gives CDR1 PRHDT, CDR2 FYEKMQ (reference sequence). Trimming took 5 bases from V and 2 from J; bases not matched to a gene: 6. This CDR3 spans 15 amino acids. The CDR3 loop reads CASSDSGKTTDTQYF. CDR3 sequence (DNA): TGTGCCAGCAGCGATAGCGGGAAGACCACAGATACGCAGTATTTT.

A single count supports this clone. V gene TRBV5-4 combines with J gene TRBJ1-4; D is unclear. Trimming removed 2 bases at V and 8 bases at J, with 13 bases between. The CDR3 has 14 amino acids. The germline CDR1 and CDR2 sequences are SGHNT and YYREEE (reference sequence). The CDR3 here is CASSFHGSGEKLFF. In nucleotides, the CDR3 is TGTGCCAGCAGCTTTCATGGATCTGGGGAAAAACTGTTTTTT.

The chain recombines TRBV5-1 with TRBJ1-4, with D possibly matching TRBD1 (5 bases). The germline V gene encodes CDR1 SGHRS and CDR2 YFSETQ. The CDR3 sequence is 16 residues long. V was trimmed by 5 bases and J by 7 bases, leaving 21 bases between them. CDR3 coding DNA: TGCGCCAGCAGGAGGTTACAGGACTCCCTGGGTGAAAAACTGTTTTTT. Translated, it gives CASRRLQDSLGEKLFF.

The chain employs TRBV30 and TRBJ1-5; 10 bases line up with TRBD1. Per germline, CDR1 GTSNPN and CDR2 SVGIG (reference sequence). Trimming took 2 bases from V and 7 from J; bases not matched to a gene: 8. The CDR3 loop spans 15 amino acids. CDR3 loop: CAWSFGTGANQPQHF. The CDR3 nucleotides are TGTGCCTGGAGTTTCGGGACAGGGGCTAACCAGCCCCAGCATTTT.

This clone was counted a single time. The V gene is TRBV5-4, the J gene TRBJ2-6, with D perhaps matching TRBD1 (5 bases). Between the trimmed V and J ends, which lost 3 bases and 2 bases, there was a span of 9 bases. From germline, CDR1 is SGHNT and CDR2 YYREEE (reference sequence). This CDR3 comprises 15 residues. As DNA, the CDR3 is TGTGCCAGCAGCTCAGGGTTCCCTGGGGCCAACGTCCTGACTTTC. Its protein is CASSSGFPGANVLTF.

The chain couples TRBV7-3 to TRBJ2-3; D might be TRBD1 (5 bases). V was cut by 2 bases and J by 0 bases, with 9 bases left in between. This CDR3 spans 15 amino acids. Germline V gene sequence: CDR1 SGHTA, CDR2 FQGTGA. The CDR3 coding sequence is TGTGCCAGCAGCTTATTAGGGGTTAGCACAGATACGCAGTATTTT. It codes for CASSLLGVSTDTQYF.

This clone was seen just once. V gene TRBV4-3 combines with J gene TRBJ1-2; a weak D match, TRBD1 (6 bases). Trimming removed 5 bases from V and 4 bases from J, with 20 bases in between. The CDR3 runs 16 residues. Germline V gives CDR1 LGHNA, CDR2 YSLEER. In DNA form, the CDR3 reads TGCGCCAGCAGCACCCGTGTGGGACAAGCCCTCTATGGCTACACCTTC. Its protein is CASSTRVGQALYGYTF.

The chain recombines TRBV5-1 with TRBJ2-5, with 9 bases that match TRBD1. Germline V gene lookup returns CDR1 SGHRS and CDR2 YFSETQ. J was trimmed by 5 bases and V by 3 bases; bases with no gene match: 11. The CDR3 consists of 16 residues. The CDR3 sequence is CASSSTYRGLGETQYF. Here the CDR3 DNA reads TGCGCCAGCAGCTCAACCTACAGGGGGCTAGGGGAGACCCAGTACTTC.

The chain links TRBV15 to TRBJ2-7; D gene uncertain. From germline, CDR1 is LNHNV and CDR2 YYDKDF (reference sequence). This CDR3 spans 13 amino acids. V dropped 4 bases and J dropped 2 bases, with 9 bases sitting between them. This CDR3 is CATSIDTTYEQYF. The CDR3 nucleotides are TGTGCCACCAGCATAGACACTACCTACGAGCAGTACTTC. Supplemented by reference TRBV15 and TRBJ2-7, the full variable domain reads DAMVIQNPRYQVTQFGKPVTLSCSQTLNHNVMYWYQQKSSQAPKLLFHYYDKDFNNEADTPDNFQSRRPNTSFCFLDIRSPGLGDTAMYLCATSIDTTYEQYFGPGTRLTVT.

The chain links TRBV19 to TRBJ2-3, with a possible D match to TRBD1 (5 bases). Germline lookup yields CDR1 LNHDA and CDR2 SQIVND (reference sequence). The CDR3 spans 13 residues. V shed 5 bases and J shed 5 bases, with 11 bases lying between them. This chain's CDR3 is CASSSTEVDTQYF. CDR3 DNA sequence: TGTGCCAGTAGTTCGACAGAGGTAGATACGCAGTATTTT.

The chain has TRBV21-1 and TRBJ2-1; whether TRBD1, the table's D call, matches the DNA was not checked. TRBV21-1 corresponds to a pseudogene. This CDR3 has 13 amino acids. DNA of the CDR3: TGTGCCAGCCCGGGACAGGACTACAATGAGCAGTTCTTC. Its protein product is CASPGQDYNEQFF.

The chain has TRBV6-5 and TRBJ2-5, with 13 nucleotides matching TRBD2. Germline CDR1 is MNHEY and CDR2 is SVGAGI. There are 16 residues in the CDR3. Trimming cost V 4 bases and J 5 bases; bases outside gene matches: 7. The CDR3: CASSLGLAGWGETQYF. The CDR3 coding sequence is TGTGCCAGCAGTTTGGGACTAGCGGGATGGGGGGAGACCCAGTACTTC.

This clone was observed a handful of times. The chain combines TRBV28 with TRBJ1-2; no definite D call. Germline CDR1 reads MDHEN; CDR2 reads SYDVKM. The CDR3 sequence is 12 residues long. V was cut by 2 bases and J by 8 bases, with 9 bases left in between. For the CDR3, the DNA is TGTGCCAGCAGTTTAGGCGGCATGGGCTACACCTTC. It translates to CASSLGGMGYTF.

CDR3 sequence: CASSRTGTGGYNEQFF. In DNA form, the CDR3 reads TGCGCCAGCAGCCGAACAGGGACAGGGGGCTACAATGAGCAGTTCTTC. The V call is TRBV4-1, the J call TRBJ2-1, with 11 bases that match TRBD1. The ends lost 4 bases at V and 3 bases at J; junction bases unmatched: 5. The CDR3 is 16 residues long. Germline V CDR1 and CDR2: MGHRA, YSYEKL.

This clone has a handful of counts. The chain has TRBV5-1 and TRBJ1-1, with D tentatively TRBD1 (5 bases). This CDR3 comprises 15 residues. CDR1 and CDR2 from the germline V gene are SGHRS and YFSETQ. V lost 0 bases and J 5 bases, leaving 14 bases between the germline ends. CDR3 loop: CASSLGGRTYTEAFF. CDR3 nucleotide sequence: TGCGCCAGCAGCTTGGGCGGGAGGACATATACTGAAGCTTTCTTT.